The clone carrying this T cell receptor (beta chain) was observed a single time. Assay used: immunoSEQ multiplex PCR; TCRdb lists only in-frame clones, some missing. The sample contains about 120,000 clones, about 89% of which appear only once. This record belongs to a study of control samples from healthy donors and cancer patients. Trimming cost V 0 bases and J 2 bases, with 5 bases left between them. In germline, CDR1 is ENHRY, CDR2 SYGVKD. This CDR3 contains 13 residues. This sequence joins TRBV10-3 and TRBJ2-7; D not resolved. The clonotype was recovered from a man in his fifties in good health. Sequenced: blood. CDR3 in DNA: TGTGCCATCAGTGAGTCTGGGACCTACGAGCAGTACTTC. Translated: CAISESGTYEQYF.